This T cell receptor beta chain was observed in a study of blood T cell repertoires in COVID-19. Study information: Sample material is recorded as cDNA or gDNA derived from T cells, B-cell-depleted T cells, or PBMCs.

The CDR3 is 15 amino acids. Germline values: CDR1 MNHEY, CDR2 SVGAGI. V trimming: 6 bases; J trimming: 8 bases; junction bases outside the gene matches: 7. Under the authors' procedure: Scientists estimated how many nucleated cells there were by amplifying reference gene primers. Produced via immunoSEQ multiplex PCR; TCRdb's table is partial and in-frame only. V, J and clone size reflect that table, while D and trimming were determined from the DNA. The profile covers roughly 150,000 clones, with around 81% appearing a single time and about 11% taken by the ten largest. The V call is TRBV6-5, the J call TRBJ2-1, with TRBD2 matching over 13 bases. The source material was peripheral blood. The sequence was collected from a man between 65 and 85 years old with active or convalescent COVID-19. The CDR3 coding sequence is TGTGCCAGCAGCTCCACTAGCGGGGGGGCGTATGAGCAGTTCTTC. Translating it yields CASSSTSGGAYEQFF.